This T cell receptor beta chain emerged from a study of low-dose radiotherapy and immunotherapy resistance in tumors. Study information: While receiving nivolumab 240 mg every two weeks, patients also received ipilimumab 1 mg/kg every six weeks, both intravenously.

With 0 bases removed from V and 1 base from J, the gap between germline ends came to 7 bases. This CDR3 comprises 14 residues. Germline CDR1 reads SGHTA; CDR2 reads FQGNSA. Time point meaning: before trial treatment. Donors were administered nivolumab, ipilimumab, aspirin and low-dose cyclophosphamide, together with low-dose radiotherapy. TRAV- and TRBV-specific primers primed first-strand cDNA, covering alpha and beta chains. TCR amplification involved 15 to 20 PCR cycles with a constant-region primer and V-primer adapter. TCRdb re-analysed the reads in MiXCR, keeping a single row per CDR3 protein. The top ten hold around 1% of the sample, which has nearly 95,000 distinct CDR3 sequences, 8% to 10% seen once. This clonotype was detected ten times or more.

This clonotype originated in a male donor with prostate cancer. Sequencing used PBMCs, obtained before treatment. V usage is TRBV7-2 and J usage is TRBJ2-7; D remains unclear. The CDR3 region is CASSLAKESYEQYF. CDR3 sequence (DNA): TGTGCCAGCAGCTTAGCTAAAGAGTCCTACGAGCAGTACTTC.